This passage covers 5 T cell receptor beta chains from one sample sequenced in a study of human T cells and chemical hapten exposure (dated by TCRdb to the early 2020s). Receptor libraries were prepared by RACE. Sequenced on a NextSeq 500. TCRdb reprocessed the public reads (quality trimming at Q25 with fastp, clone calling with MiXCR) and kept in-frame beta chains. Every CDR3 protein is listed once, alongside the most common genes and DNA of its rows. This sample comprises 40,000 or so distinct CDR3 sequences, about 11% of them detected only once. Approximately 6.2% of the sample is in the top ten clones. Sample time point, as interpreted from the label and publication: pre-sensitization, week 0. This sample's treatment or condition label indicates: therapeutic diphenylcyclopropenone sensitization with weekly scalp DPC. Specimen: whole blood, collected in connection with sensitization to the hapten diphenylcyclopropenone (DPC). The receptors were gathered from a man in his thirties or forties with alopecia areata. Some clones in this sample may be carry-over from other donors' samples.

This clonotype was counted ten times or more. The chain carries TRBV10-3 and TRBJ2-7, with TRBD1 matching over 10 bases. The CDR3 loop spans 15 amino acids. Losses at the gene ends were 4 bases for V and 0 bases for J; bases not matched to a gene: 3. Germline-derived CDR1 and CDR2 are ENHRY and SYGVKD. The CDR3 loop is CAISGGQGSSYEQYV. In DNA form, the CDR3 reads TGTGCCATCAGTGGGGGACAGGGGAGCTCCTACGAGCAGTACGTC.

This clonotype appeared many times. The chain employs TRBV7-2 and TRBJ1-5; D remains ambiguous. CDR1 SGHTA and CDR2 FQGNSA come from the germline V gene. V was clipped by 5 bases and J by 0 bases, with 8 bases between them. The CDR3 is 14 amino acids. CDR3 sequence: CASSPLNSNQPQHF. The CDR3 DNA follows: TGTGCCAGCAGCCCACTCAATAGCAATCAGCCCCAGCATTTT.

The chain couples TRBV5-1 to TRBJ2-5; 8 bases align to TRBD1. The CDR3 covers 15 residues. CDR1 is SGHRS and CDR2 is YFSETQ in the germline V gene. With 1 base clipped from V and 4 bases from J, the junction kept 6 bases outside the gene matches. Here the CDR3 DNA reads TGCGCCAGCAGCTTGAGGTTGGACAGGGCAGAGACCCAGTACTTC. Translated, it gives CASSLRLDRAETQYF. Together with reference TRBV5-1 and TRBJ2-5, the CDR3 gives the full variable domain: KAGVTQTPRYLIKTRGQQVTLSCSPISGHRSVSWYQQTPGQGLQFLFEYFSETQRNKGNFPGRFSGRQFSNSRSEMNVSTLELGDSALYLCASSLRLDRAETQYFGPGTRLLVL.

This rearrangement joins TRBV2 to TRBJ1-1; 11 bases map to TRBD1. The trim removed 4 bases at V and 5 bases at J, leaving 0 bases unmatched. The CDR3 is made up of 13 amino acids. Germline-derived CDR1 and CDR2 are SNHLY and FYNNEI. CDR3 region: CASSGDRGTEAFF. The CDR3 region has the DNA TGTGCCAGCAGTGGGGACAGGGGGACTGAAGCTTTCTTT.

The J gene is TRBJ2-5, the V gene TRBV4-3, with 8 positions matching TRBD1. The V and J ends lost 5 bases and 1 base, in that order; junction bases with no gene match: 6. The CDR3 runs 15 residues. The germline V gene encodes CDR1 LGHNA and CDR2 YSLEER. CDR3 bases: TGCGCCAGCAGCGAAGGACAGGGATTCCAAGAGACCCAGTACTTC. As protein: CASSEGQGFQETQYF.